This T cell receptor (beta chain) was sequenced in a study of cytotoxic CD8 clonotypes in ibrutinib-treated CLL. J was trimmed by 6 bases and V by 5 bases; bases with no gene match: 13. There are 17 residues in the CDR3. CDR1 MNHEY and CDR2 SMNVEV come from the germline V gene (reference sequence). Investigators sought sequencing depths of between 1 in 200,000 and 1 in 1 million T cells. Produced via immunoSEQ multiplex PCR; TCRdb's table is partial and in-frame only. The table includes fewer than 45,000 clones, 49% detected once. General study points: Researchers report that baseline clonality outpaced age-matched healthy donors and tracked circulating CD8+ T-cell counts.

Concerning this clone itself: Its antigen is not known.

This specimen consisted of PBMCs, obtained before ibrutinib treatment. This rearrangement joins TRBV27 to TRBJ1-6, with 7 positions matching TRBD1. The receptor was derived from a human donor with chronic lymphocytic leukemia. CDR3 nucleotides: TGTGCCAGCAGTCCAAGGCAGGCAGGGGGGCCTAATTCACCCCTCCACTTT. Translating gives CASSPRQAGGPNSPLHF.